This paragraph covers one T cell receptor (beta chain) sequence. In this sample, this clone turned up once. Its antigen is currently not known. Base qualities were left out, and no much larger clone turns up one base away. The sample's time point, from its label and the paper: blood from clinic visit 5 months post-surgery; TSC patient then seizure free. The surgery cases that showed the highest brain T cell transcript signatures were chosen for TCR beta chain sequencing of brain tissue, and of blood when it was available. Prior to surgery, the patients had been treated with at least one anti-epileptic drug. TCR-sequenced patients were children with drug-resistant epilepsy due to tuberous sclerosis complex, focal cortical dysplasia, Rasmussen encephalitis or hemimegalencephaly. The Monarch genomic DNA purification kit was used to extract bulk genomic DNA from unsorted brain tissue and whole blood.

V is trimmed back by 6 bases and J by 1 base, and the junction contains 2 bases that no gene match accounts for. The CDR3 runs 13 residues from the cysteine to the phenylalanine. Only the CDR3 DNA is retained, 39 bases long and in frame from the first base. From the germline V gene (reference sequence), CDR1 is SEHNR and CDR2 is FQNEAQ. The immunoSEQ assay was used to generate TCR beta chain sequences from genomic DNA. In the authors' own workflow: Any CDR3 sequence that did not begin with the conserved framework cysteine at position 104 was removed by hand. To get clonality, the normalized Shannon's Diversity Index was subtracted from one, giving values from 0 (maximal diversity) to 1 (oligoclonal). Differences in the frequency of the same CDR3 between samples, such as brain versus blood, were assessed with chi-squared comparison-of-proportions tests. Public clonotypes were found by searching immuneACCESS, and the VDJdb browser was used to assess similarity to known antiviral clonotypes. In its TCRdb copy, this immuneACCESS table keeps in-frame sequences only and misses some clones. Where compared with another copy, unresolved V genes explain less than half of these, and the others have no known cause. V and J calls and clone size come straight from that table; D and trimming were deduced from the DNA. The sample table contains hundreds of thousands of clones; only one count was recorded for over 85% of them. Jointly, the top ten make up 5.5% to 6% of the sample.

The sample comes from a study of brain T cells in children with intractable seizures (dated by TCRdb to about 2021). For context, the study as a whole: Resected brain tissue from 53 pediatric epilepsy surgery cases was initially screened for immune gene transcripts with a NanoString immunology panel. About 70% of the 12 selected surgery cases also had pre-surgery blood sequenced, which left four cases with brain tissue only. On the study overall, not on this receptor specifically: The patients' HCMV serostatus was not known, and viral specificity was inferred solely from CDR3 sequence similarity. Sequencing depth differed between pre- and post-surgery blood, so clones missing from the pre-surgery sample may reflect undersampling.

The rearranged segments are TRBV7-9 and TRBJ1-1; 7 bases in between match TRBD1. This specimen was peripheral blood, taken about 5 months after surgery. The TCR originated in a boy less than two years old with tuberous sclerosis and intractable seizures. The sequence in DNA is TGTGCCAGCAGTTGGGACAGGAACACTGAAGCTTTCTTT. Its translation reads: CASSWDRNTEAFF.